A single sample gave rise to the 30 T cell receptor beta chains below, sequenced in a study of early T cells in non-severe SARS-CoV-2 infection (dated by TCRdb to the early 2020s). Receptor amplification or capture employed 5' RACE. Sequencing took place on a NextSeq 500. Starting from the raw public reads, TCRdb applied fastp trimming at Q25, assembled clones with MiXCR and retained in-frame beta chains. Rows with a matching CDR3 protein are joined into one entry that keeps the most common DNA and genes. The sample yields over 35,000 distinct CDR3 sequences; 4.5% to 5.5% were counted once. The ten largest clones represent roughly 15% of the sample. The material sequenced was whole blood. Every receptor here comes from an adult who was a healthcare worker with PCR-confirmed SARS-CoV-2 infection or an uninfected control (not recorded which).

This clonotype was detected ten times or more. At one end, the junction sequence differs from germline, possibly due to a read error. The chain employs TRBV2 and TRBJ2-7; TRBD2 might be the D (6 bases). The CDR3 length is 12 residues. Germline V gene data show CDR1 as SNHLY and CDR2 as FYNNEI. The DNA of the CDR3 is TGTGCCAGCAGTGGGGACCGGGACTTACTGGACTTC. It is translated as CASSGDRDLLDF.

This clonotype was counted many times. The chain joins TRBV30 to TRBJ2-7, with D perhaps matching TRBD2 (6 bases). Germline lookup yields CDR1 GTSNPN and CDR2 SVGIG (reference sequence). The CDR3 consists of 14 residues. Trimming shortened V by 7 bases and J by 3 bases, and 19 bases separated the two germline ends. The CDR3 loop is CAYLPLGGFYEQYF. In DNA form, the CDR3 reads TGTGCCTACCTGCCCCTCGGGGGATTCTACGAGCAGTACTTC.

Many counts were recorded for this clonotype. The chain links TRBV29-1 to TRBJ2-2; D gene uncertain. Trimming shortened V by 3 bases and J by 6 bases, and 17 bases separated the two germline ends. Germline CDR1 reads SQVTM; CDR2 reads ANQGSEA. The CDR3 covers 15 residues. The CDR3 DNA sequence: TGCAGCGTTGATAAAGATTCTTCTCGCTCCGGGGAGCTGTTTTTT. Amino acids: CSVDKDSSRSGELFF.

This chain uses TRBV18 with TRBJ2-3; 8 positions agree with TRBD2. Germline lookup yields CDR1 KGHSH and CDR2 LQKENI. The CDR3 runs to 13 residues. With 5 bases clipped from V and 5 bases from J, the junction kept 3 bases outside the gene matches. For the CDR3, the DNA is TGTGCCAGCTCATCGGGAGGGGGAGATACGCAGTATTTT. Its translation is CASSSGGGDTQYF.

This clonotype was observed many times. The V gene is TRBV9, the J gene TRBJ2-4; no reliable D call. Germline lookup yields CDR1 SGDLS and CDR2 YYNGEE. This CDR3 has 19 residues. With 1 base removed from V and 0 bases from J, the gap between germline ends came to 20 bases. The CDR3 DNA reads TGTGCCAGCAGCGTACAGGCCCTAATCCTCGGTGTAGCCAAAAACATTCAGTACTTC. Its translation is CASSVQALILGVAKNIQYF.

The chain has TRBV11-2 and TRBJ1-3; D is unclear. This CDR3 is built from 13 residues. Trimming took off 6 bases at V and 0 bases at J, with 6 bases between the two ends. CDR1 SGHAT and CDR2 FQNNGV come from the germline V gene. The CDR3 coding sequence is TGTGCCAGCAGAACGGTCTCTGGAAACACCATATATTTT. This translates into CASRTVSGNTIYF.

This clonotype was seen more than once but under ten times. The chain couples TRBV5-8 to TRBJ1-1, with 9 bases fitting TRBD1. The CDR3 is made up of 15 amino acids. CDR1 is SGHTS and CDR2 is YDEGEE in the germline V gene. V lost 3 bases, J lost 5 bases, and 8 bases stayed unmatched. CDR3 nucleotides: TGTGCCAGCAGCTGGGGAGACAGGGGGAAAACTGAAGCTTTCTTT. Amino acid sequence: CASSWGDRGKTEAFF.

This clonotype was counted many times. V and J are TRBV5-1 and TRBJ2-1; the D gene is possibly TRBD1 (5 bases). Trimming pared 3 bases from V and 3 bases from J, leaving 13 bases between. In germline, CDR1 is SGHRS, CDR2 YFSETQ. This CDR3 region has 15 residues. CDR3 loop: CASSSGQGFYNEQFF. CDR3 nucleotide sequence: TGCGCCAGCAGCTCGGGCCAGGGTTTCTACAATGAGCAGTTCTTC.

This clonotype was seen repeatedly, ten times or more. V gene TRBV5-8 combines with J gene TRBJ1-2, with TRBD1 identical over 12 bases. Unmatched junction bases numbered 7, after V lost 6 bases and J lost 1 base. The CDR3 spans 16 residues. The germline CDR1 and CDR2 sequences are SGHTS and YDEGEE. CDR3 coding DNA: TGTGCCAGCACCCCGGGACAGGGGGCCCTTAACTATGGCTACACCTTC. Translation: CASTPGQGALNYGYTF.

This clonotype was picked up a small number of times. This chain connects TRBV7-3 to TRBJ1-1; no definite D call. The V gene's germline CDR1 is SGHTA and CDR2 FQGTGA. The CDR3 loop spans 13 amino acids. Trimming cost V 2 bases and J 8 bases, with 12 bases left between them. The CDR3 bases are TGTGCCAGCAGCTTACTTGGATCCTCCGAAGCTTTCTTT. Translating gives CASSLLGSSEAFF.

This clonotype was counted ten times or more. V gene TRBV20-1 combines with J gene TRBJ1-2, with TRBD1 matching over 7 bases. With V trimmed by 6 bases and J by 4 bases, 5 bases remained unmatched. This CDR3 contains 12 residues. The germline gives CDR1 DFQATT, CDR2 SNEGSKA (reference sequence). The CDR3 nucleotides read TGCAGTGCCTCCGACAGGGTCTATGGCTACACCTTC. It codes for CSASDRVYGYTF.

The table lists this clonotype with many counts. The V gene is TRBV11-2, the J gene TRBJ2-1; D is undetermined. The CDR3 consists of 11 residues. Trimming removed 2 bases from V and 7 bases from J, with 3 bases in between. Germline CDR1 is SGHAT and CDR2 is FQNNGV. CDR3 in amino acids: CASSLRNEQFF. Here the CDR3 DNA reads TGTGCCAGCAGCTTACGAAATGAGCAGTTCTTC.

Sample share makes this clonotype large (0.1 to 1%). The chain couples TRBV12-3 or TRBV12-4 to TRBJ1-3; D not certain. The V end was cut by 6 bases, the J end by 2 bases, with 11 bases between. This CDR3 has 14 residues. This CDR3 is CASSVRAPGNTIYF. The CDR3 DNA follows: TGTGCCAGCAGCGTTAGGGCACCTGGAAACACCATATATTTT.

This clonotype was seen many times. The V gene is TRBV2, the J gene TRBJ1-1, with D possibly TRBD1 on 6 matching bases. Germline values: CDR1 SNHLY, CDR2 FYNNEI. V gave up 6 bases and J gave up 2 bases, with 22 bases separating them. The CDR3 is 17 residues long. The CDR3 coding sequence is TGTGCCAGCAGGGGGGACATATTGAGGTGGCATAACACTGAAGCTTTCTTT. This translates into CASRGDILRWHNTEAFF.

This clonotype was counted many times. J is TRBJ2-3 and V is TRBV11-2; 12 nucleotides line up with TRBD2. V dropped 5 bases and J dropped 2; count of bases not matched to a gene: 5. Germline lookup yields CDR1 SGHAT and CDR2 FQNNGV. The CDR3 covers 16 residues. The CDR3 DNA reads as TGTGCCAGCAGCCTACTAGCGGGGGGCTTCACAGATACGCAGTATTTT. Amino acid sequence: CASSLLAGGFTDTQYF.

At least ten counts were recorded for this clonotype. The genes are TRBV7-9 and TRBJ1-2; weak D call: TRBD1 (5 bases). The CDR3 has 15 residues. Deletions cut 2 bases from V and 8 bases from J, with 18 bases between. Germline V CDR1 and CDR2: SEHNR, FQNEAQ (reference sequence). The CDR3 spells CASSLRGALIEGYTF. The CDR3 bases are TGTGCCAGCAGCTTACGAGGGGCCCTAATTGAAGGCTACACCTTC.

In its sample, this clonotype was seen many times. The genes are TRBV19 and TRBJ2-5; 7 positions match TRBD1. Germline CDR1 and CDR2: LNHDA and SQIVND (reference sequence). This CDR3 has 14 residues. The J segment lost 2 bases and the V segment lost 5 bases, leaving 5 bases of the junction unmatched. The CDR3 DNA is TGTGCCAGTAGTTCTGCACAGGGGCAAGAGACCCAGTACTTC. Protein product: CASSSAQGQETQYF.

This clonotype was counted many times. The CDR3 spells CASSVEEASNQPQHF. The CDR3 DNA is TGTGCCAGCAGTGTGGAGGAGGCGAGCAATCAGCCCCAGCATTTT. The V and J genes are TRBV2 and TRBJ1-5; D is undetermined. There are 15 residues in the CDR3. The germline V gene has CDR1 SNHLY and CDR2 FYNNEI. V gave up 4 bases and J gave up 1 base, with 11 bases separating them.

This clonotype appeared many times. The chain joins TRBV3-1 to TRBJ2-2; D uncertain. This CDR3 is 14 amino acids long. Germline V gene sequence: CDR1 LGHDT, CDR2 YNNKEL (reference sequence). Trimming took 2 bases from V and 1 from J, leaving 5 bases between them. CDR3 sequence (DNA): TGTGCCAGCAGCCAATATAGGAACACCGGGGAGCTGTTTTTT. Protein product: CASSQYRNTGELFF.

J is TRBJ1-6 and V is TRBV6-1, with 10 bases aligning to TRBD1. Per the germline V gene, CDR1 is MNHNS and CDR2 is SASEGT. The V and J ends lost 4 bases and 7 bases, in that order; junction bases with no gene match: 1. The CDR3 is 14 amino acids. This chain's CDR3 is CASSGQGANSPLHF. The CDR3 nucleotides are TGTGCCAGCAGTGGACAGGGGGCGAATTCACCCCTCCACTTT.

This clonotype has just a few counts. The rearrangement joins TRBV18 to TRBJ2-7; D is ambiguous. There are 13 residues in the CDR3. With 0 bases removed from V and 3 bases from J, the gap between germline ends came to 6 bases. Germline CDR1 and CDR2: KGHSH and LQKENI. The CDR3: CASSPPLDYEQYF. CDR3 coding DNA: TGTGCCAGCTCACCACCGTTAGACTACGAGCAGTACTTC. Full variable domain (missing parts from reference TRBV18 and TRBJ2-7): NAGVMQNPRHLVRRRGQEARLRCSPMKGHSHVYWYRQLPEEGLKFMVYLQKENIIDESGMPKERFSAEFPKEGPSILRIQQVVRGDSAAYFCASSPPLDYEQYFGPGTRLTVT.

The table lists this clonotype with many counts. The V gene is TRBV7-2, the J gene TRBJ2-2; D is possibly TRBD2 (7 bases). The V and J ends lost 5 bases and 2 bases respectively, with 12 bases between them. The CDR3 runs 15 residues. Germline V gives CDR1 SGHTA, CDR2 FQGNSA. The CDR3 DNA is TGTGCCAGCAGCCGGGGGGACACCAACACCGGGGAGCTGTTTTTT. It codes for CASSRGDTNTGELFF.

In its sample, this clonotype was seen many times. CDR3 sequence reads: CASRRGKETQYF. CDR3 bases: TGTGCCAGCAGAAGGGGGAAAGAGACCCAGTACTTC. This sequence joins TRBV7-9 and TRBJ2-5; possibly TRBD1 for D (6 bases). V lost 6 bases to trimming and J lost 3 bases, with 8 bases between them. Germline lookup yields CDR1 SEHNR and CDR2 FQNEAQ (reference sequence). This CDR3 is built from 12 residues.

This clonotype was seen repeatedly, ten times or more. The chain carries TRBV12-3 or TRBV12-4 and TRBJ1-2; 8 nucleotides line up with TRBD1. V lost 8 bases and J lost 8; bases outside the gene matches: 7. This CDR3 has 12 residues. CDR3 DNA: TGTGCCAGCCAGGGGGCGAATAGAGGCTACACCTTC. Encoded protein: CASQGANRGYTF.

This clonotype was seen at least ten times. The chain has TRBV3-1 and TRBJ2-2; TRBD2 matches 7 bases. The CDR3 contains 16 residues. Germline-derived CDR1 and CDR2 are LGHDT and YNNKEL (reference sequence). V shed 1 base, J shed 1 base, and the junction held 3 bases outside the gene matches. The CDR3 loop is CASSQVLAENTGELFF. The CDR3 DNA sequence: TGTGCCAGCAGCCAAGTTCTAGCGGAGAACACCGGGGAGCTGTTTTTT.

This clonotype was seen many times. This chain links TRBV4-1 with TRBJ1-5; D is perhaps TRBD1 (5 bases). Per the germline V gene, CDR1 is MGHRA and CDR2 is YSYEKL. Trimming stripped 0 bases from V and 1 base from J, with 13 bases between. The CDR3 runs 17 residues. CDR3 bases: TGCGCCAGCAGCCAAGACCCCATGGGACTGAGCAATCAGCCCCAGCATTTT. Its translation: CASSQDPMGLSNQPQHF.

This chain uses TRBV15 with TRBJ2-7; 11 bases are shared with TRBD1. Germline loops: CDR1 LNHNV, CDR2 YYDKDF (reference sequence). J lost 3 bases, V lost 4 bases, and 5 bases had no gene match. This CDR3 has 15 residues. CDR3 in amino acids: CATSTGQGAGYEQYF. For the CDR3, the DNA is TGTGCCACCAGCACCGGACAGGGGGCGGGCTACGAGCAGTACTTC.

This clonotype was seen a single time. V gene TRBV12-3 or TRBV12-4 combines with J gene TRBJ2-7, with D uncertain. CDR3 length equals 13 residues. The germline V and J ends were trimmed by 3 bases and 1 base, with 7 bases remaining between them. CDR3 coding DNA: TGTGCCAGCAGTTTTACGGAATCCTACGAGCAGTACTTC. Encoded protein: CASSFTESYEQYF.

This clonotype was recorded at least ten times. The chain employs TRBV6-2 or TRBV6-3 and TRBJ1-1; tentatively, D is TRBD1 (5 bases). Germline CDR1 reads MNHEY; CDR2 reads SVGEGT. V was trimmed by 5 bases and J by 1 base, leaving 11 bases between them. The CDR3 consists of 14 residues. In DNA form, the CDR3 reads TGTGCCAGCAGTCGAACCGACAGGAACACTGAAGCTTTCTTT. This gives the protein CASSRTDRNTEAFF.

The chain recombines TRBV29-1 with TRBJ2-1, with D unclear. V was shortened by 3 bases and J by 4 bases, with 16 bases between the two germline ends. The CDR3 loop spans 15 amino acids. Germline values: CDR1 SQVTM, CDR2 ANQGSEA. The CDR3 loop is CSVDGKETEYNEQFF. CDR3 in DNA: TGCAGCGTTGATGGAAAGGAGACCGAATACAATGAGCAGTTCTTC.